The 22 T cell receptor beta chains below all came from one sample that was sequenced in a study of CD8 T cells in Susac syndrome (dated by TCRdb to between 2018 and 2020). Library method: the immunoSEQ multiplex PCR assay. RNA was extracted using the RNeasy kit, and roughly 0.5 to 1 ug of the RNA was reverse transcribed with random hexamers. TCRdb reran the public reads through fastp at Q25 and MiXCR, keeping productive beta chains. Rows with one shared CDR3 protein collapse into an entry with the most common genes and DNA. The sample includes approximately 200,000 distinct CDR3 sequences, with about 94% observed a single time. The top ten clones comprise approximately 0.088% of the sample. Material: CD4+ T cells from PBMCs. The receptors originated from a human donor with multiple sclerosis.

The V and J genes are TRBV30 and TRBJ2-5, with D possibly matching TRBD1 (5 bases). There are 13 residues in the CDR3. The germline gives CDR1 GTSNPN, CDR2 SVGIG (reference sequence). The V and J ends lost 3 bases and 5 bases respectively, with 13 bases between them. The CDR3 DNA is TGTGCCTGGAGGGGGCCGGGTCGGGAGACCCAGTACTTC. This translates into CAWRGPGRETQYF.

The genes are TRBV15 and TRBJ1-2, with unresolved D. The CDR3 spans 14 residues. The V end lost 0 bases, the J end lost 8 bases, and 13 bases lay between the germline ends. The germline gives CDR1 LNHNV, CDR2 YYDKDF (reference sequence). The CDR3 protein is CATSRDFRALGYTF. The CDR3 region has the DNA TGTGCCACCAGCAGAGATTTCCGAGCCTTAGGCTACACCTTC.

The chain joins TRBV28 to TRBJ2-3; D call uncertain. Trimming pared 8 bases from V and 0 bases from J, leaving 12 bases between. The CDR3 consists of 14 residues. The V gene's germline CDR1 is MDHEN and CDR2 SYDVKM. CDR3 nucleotides: TGTGCCAGCCACGAGAGCTCTAGCACAGATACGCAGTATTTT. Amino acid sequence: CASHESSSTDTQYF. The full variable domain, completed using reference TRBV28 and TRBJ2-3, is DVKVTQSSRYLVKRTGEKVFLECVQDMDHENMFWYRQDPGLGLRLIYFSYDVKMKEKGDIPEGYSVSREKKERFSLILESASTNQTSMYLCASHESSSTDTQYFGPGTRLTVL.

CDR3 region: CAWTRQTTNEKLFF. Here the CDR3 DNA reads TGTGCCTGGACAAGGCAGACAACTAATGAAAAACTGTTTTTT. The chain joins TRBV30 to TRBJ1-4; D is unclear. This CDR3 comprises 14 residues. Germline-derived CDR1 and CDR2 are GTSNPN and SVGIG (reference sequence). V was trimmed by 4 bases and J by 0 bases, leaving 9 bases between them.

As concerns this clonotype: A read error may produce the germline difference seen at one junction end. The J gene is TRBJ1-6, the V gene TRBV30; D unclear. The CDR3 loop spans 11 amino acids. CDR1 is GTSNPN and CDR2 is SVGIG in the germline V gene (reference sequence). The CDR3 is CAWGYTSPLHF. Written as DNA, the CDR3 is TGTGCCTGGGGTTATACTTCACCCCTCCACTTT.

The chain recombines TRBV7-9 with TRBJ2-1; TRBD2 matches at 12 bases. This CDR3 has 19 residues. Germline V lookup: CDR1 SEHNR, CDR2 FQNEAQ (reference sequence). V lost 5 bases to trimming and J lost 4 bases; unmatched junction nucleotides: 15. The CDR3: CASSALGLTGTSGYNEQFF. Written as DNA, the CDR3 is TGTGCCAGCAGCGCCTTGGGGTTAACCGGGACTAGCGGGTACAATGAGCAGTTCTTC.

This chain joins TRBV30 and TRBJ1-1, with 9 bases fitting TRBD1. V shed 2 bases and J 1 base; nucleotides not matched to a gene: 5. The CDR3 loop spans 15 amino acids. CDR1 and CDR2 from the germline V gene are GTSNPN and SVGIG (reference sequence). CDR3 region: CAWSSPGQGNTEAFF. The CDR3 bases are TGTGCCTGGAGTTCTCCGGGACAGGGGAACACTGAAGCTTTCTTT.

The V call is TRBV7-3, the J call TRBJ2-2; perhaps TRBD2 as D (5 bases). V was trimmed by 5 bases and J by 2 bases, leaving 9 bases between them. This CDR3 is built from 14 residues. Looked up from germline, CDR1 is SGHTA and CDR2 is FQGTGA. CDR3 nucleotides: TGTGCCAGCAGCCCCGGACTTAACACCGGGGAGCTGTTTTTT. The encoded protein is CASSPGLNTGELFF.

The gene calls are TRBV24-1 and TRBJ2-7; D gene uncertain. Germline V gene data show CDR1 as KGHDR and CDR2 as SFDVKD. CDR3 size: 17 residues. V was shortened by 9 bases and J by 3 bases, with 26 bases between the two germline ends. The CDR3 loop is CATQPTVSESTIYEQYF. CDR3 bases: TGTGCCACCCAGCCCACGGTCTCAGAGTCAACGATCTACGAGCAGTACTTC.

V and J are TRBV6-1 and TRBJ2-6; D is possibly TRBD1 or TRBD2 (5 bases each). This CDR3 comprises 16 residues. Deletions cut 7 bases from V and 0 bases from J, with 13 bases between. CDR1 is MNHNS and CDR2 is SASEGT in the germline V gene. The CDR3 DNA is TGTGCCAGCAACCGGGACGCTGGCTCTGGGGCCAACGTCCTGACTTTC. Its translation is CASNRDAGSGANVLTF.

V gene TRBV30 combines with J gene TRBJ1-6, with TRBD1 matching 10 bases. Looked up from germline, CDR1 is GTSNPN and CDR2 is SVGIG (reference sequence). CDR3 size: 13 residues. V lost 5 bases, J lost 7 bases, and 2 bases stayed unmatched. The CDR3 DNA follows: TGTGCCTGGTCGGACAGGGGGAATTCACCCCTCCACTTT. The encoded protein is CAWSDRGNSPLHF.

This sequence joins TRBV29-1 and TRBJ1-2, with 8 positions matching TRBD1. V was pared by 4 bases and J by 8 bases, with 6 bases of the junction left unmatched. The CDR3 is made up of 12 amino acids. The germline gives CDR1 SQVTM, CDR2 ANQGSEA. CDR3 sequence: CSVADRVDGYTF. The CDR3 DNA reads TGCAGCGTTGCGGACAGGGTGGACGGCTACACCTTC.

The chain has TRBV4-2 and TRBJ2-7; D possibly matches TRBD1 or TRBD2 (5 bases each). CDR3 length: 17 residues. V shed 2 bases and J shed 3 bases, with 20 bases lying between them. Germline-derived CDR1 and CDR2 are LGHNA and YNFKEQ. This chain's CDR3 is CASSQSPGKPGSYEQYF. The CDR3 DNA follows: TGTGCCAGCAGCCAATCCCCTGGGAAACCAGGGAGCTACGAGCAGTACTTC.

The chain couples TRBV7-8 to TRBJ2-7, with D possibly being TRBD2 (5 bases). V gave up 5 bases and J gave up 3 bases, with 26 bases separating them. There are 18 residues in the CDR3. Germline CDR1 is SGHVS and CDR2 is FQNEAQ. Here the CDR3 DNA reads TGTGCCAGCAGCACCCGCGGTGTGTCGGGAAGGCATCTCTACGAGCAGTACTTC. It specifies CASSTRGVSGRHLYEQYF.

The chain links TRBV20-1 to TRBJ1-1; tentative D call: TRBD1 (5 bases). The CDR3 runs 16 residues. Germline CDR1 is DFQATT and CDR2 is SNEGSKA (reference sequence). Trimming pared 2 bases from V and 1 base from J, leaving 17 bases between. The CDR3 DNA follows: TGCAGTGCTAGATCCCCCGAACAGGCAGCGAACACTGAAGCTTTCTTT. Translation: CSARSPEQAANTEAFF.

The rearrangement uses TRBV15 and TRBJ2-5, with TRBD1 as a possible D gene (6 bases). CDR3 length: 15 amino acids. Per germline, CDR1 LNHNV and CDR2 YYDKDF (reference sequence). Trimming took 1 base from V and 2 from J, leaving 11 bases between them. The DNA for the CDR3 is TGTGCCACCAGCAGAGTTCTAGACAGGCAAGAGACCCAGTACTTC. Translated: CATSRVLDRQETQYF.

The rearrangement joins TRBV3-1 to TRBJ2-7; D is uncertain. The CDR3 length is 13 residues. V dropped 1 base and J dropped 6 bases, with 10 bases sitting between them. From germline, CDR1 is LGHDT and CDR2 YNNKEL (reference sequence). CDR3 sequence: CASSQAGEAEQYF. CDR3 DNA sequence: TGTGCCAGCAGCCAAGCGGGTGAGGCCGAGCAGTACTTC.

V is TRBV20-1 and J is TRBJ2-3, with D maybe TRBD2 (5 bases). The CDR3 runs to 14 residues. Trimming stripped 3 bases from V and 3 bases from J, with 13 bases between. Germline loops: CDR1 DFQATT, CDR2 SNEGSKA (reference sequence). DNA for the CDR3: TGCAGTGCTAGTGACGGGGTTGGTACAGATACGCAGTATTTT. Translated, it gives CSASDGVGTDTQYF.

The table lists this clonotype with a count of one. This chain uses TRBV20-1 with TRBJ1-1; TRBD1 agrees at 11 bases. Germline V gene data show CDR1 as DFQATT and CDR2 as SNEGSKA (reference sequence). Trimming removed 5 bases from V and 7 bases from J; junction bases left unmatched: 6. This CDR3 spans 13 amino acids. This CDR3 is CSAYTGTGGEAFF. For the CDR3, the DNA is TGCAGTGCTTACACCGGGACAGGGGGTGAAGCTTTCTTT.

The genes are TRBV15 and TRBJ2-2; D call uncertain. Trimming took 3 bases from V and 8 from J, leaving 13 bases between them. CDR3 length: 14 residues. Germline V CDR1 and CDR2: LNHNV, YYDKDF (reference sequence). The DNA of the CDR3 is TGTGCCACCAGCAGGGAAATCGTGGTTGGGGAGCTGTTTTTT. This gives the protein CATSREIVVGELFF.

On this clonotype: An end of the junction does not agree with germline; a read error may underlie this. The rearrangement uses TRBV6-2 or TRBV6-3 and TRBJ2-2; TRBD1 might be the D (6 bases). The V gene's germline CDR1 is MNHEY and CDR2 SVGEGT. The CDR3 extends over 16 amino acids. This CDR3 reads CASRGALLSDTRELFF. CDR3 DNA: TGTGCCAGCAGGGGGGCCCTGCTGAGCGACACCAGGGAGCTGTTTTTT.

This chain uses TRBV29-1 with TRBJ1-1, with D perhaps matching TRBD1 (5 bases). The V end was cut by 6 bases, the J end by 0 bases, with 11 bases between. From germline, CDR1 is SQVTM and CDR2 ANQGSEA. The CDR3 loop spans 13 amino acids. The CDR3 reads CSVGGALNTEAFF. The CDR3 DNA follows: TGCAGCGTGGGGGGAGCCCTGAACACTGAAGCTTTCTTT. Variable domain in full (rest from reference TRBV29-1 and TRBJ1-1): SAVISQKPSRDICQRGTSLTIQCQVDSQVTMMFWYRQQPGQSLTLIATANQGSEATYESGFVIDKFPISRPNLTFSTLTVSNMSPEDSSIYLCSVGGALNTEAFFGQGTRLTVV.